This T cell receptor beta chain was recovered during a study of blood T cell repertoires in COVID-19. About the research overall: The United States, Italy and Spain were the sources of the acute and convalescent COVID-19 samples. T cells, B-cell-depleted T cells, or PBMCs provided the cDNA or gDNA that served as material.

This clone was recorded a few times. The V segment lost 4 bases and the J segment 4 bases; nucleotides outside the gene matches: 4. The V gene's germline CDR1 is LNHDA and CDR2 SQIVND (reference sequence). The CDR3 runs to 16 residues. Sequencing used immunoSEQ multiplex PCR; TCRdb keeps in-frame clones, though not all of them. The sample records about 160,000 clones, less than 85% being singletons. Sequencing input: peripheral blood. The J gene is TRBJ2-6, the V gene TRBV19; the match to TRBD1 covers 10 bases. The TCR comes from a human donor with acute or convalescent COVID-19. The donor label of this sample is uncertain. The CDR3 is CASSRQGAGGANVLTF. The CDR3 DNA reads TGTGCCAGTAGTAGACAGGGGGCAGGAGGGGCCAACGTCCTGACTTTC.